This TCR beta chain was profiled in a study of shared T cell receptors in the human thymus listed by TCRdb under 2021. About the study as a whole: The study investigated the way shared, self-reactive T-cell receptor alpha chains are produced in the human thymus.

To note about this clone: Its target antigen remains unknown. The junction and the germline gene differ at one end; a read error may be behind it.

Libraries were built with the immunoSEQ multiplex PCR assay. TCRdb retrieved this table from immuneACCESS and kept in-frame rearrangements only. Not all clones are present; in checked studies, unresolved V genes account for under half, and no reason is known for the remainder. The sample includes about 380,000 clones, with 85% to 95% observed a single time. The top ten constitute 0.015% to 0.025% of the sample. This TCR derives from a human donor. Sequencing input: thymocytes.

The bases read TGTGCTAGCAGCTTACGGTTTAGGGGGAATGGCACCGGGGAGCTGTTTTTT. Translated, it gives CASSLRFRGNGTGELFF. This chain joins TRBV7-7 to TRBJ2-2, and perhaps TRBD1 as D gene, on 6 matching bases. Reading from cysteine to phenylalanine, the CDR3 counts 17 amino acids. CDR3 DNA is the only sequence kept; it has 51 bases, read in frame from the first base. CDR1 and CDR2, per the germline V gene (reference sequence), are SSHAT and FNYEAQ.